The present T cell receptor (beta chain) was sequenced within a study of blood T cell repertoires in COVID-19. In the study overall: Sites in the United States, Italy and Spain provided acute and convalescent COVID-19 samples. PBMCs, B-cell-depleted T cells, or T cells provided the cDNA or gDNA that made up the material.

Under the authors' procedure: Reference gene primer amplification yielded estimated nucleated cell counts. The assay was immunoSEQ multiplex PCR, and TCRdb's table has in-frame clones only and misses some. V and J calls and clone size come straight from that table; D and trimming were deduced from the DNA. The data contain 150,000 to 200,000 clones, more than 75% of them singletons. Germline V CDR1 and CDR2: SGHNT, YYREEE (reference sequence). J gave up 5 bases and V 3 bases, and 7 bases lay outside the gene matches. The CDR3 has 15 amino acids. The specimen was peripheral blood. The TCR was taken from a man aged 40-49 years with active or convalescent COVID-19. The V gene is TRBV5-4, the J gene TRBJ2-1; TRBD1 agrees at 8 bases. The CDR3 is CASSSRTGNDNEQFF. CDR3 in DNA: TGTGCCAGCAGCTCGAGGACAGGGAACGACAATGAGCAGTTCTTC.